The T cell receptor beta chain described here comes from a study of blood T cell repertoires in COVID-19. V was pared by 4 bases and J by 0 bases, with 20 bases between. Germline values: CDR1 SGHRS, CDR2 YFSETQ. CDR3 length: 18 amino acids. TCRdb's table, derived via immunoSEQ multiplex PCR, lists solely in-frame clones and lacks some. The sample records approximately 230,000 clones, around nine tenths being singletons. The clonotype originates from an elderly man with acute or convalescent COVID-19. What was sequenced was peripheral blood. The rearrangement uses TRBV5-1 and TRBJ2-1; a possible D gene is TRBD2 (5 bases). CDR3 coding DNA: TGCGCCAGCAGCCCGGCCGGACTTGCTACTCGCTCCTACAATGAGCAGTTCTTC. It encodes CASSPAGLATRSYNEQFF.